The 21 T cell receptor beta chains below come from one sample, sequenced in a study of PD-1 blockade in classical Hodgkin lymphoma. Sequencing used immunoSEQ multiplex PCR; TCRdb keeps in-frame clones, though not all of them. The sample yields under 60,000 clones, around 72% seen once. Every single patient, without exception, relapsed after autologous stem cell transplantation, and brentuximab vedotin exposure varied. The sequences come from peripheral blood mononuclear cells (PBMCs), collected at baseline. These receptors came from a human donor with classical Hodgkin lymphoma.

The CDR3 coding sequence is TGTGCCAGCAGCTTAACAGGGGATACGTATGGCTACACCTTC. Protein product: CASSLTGDTYGYTF. This sequence joins TRBV13 and TRBJ1-2; 7 bases align to TRBD1. Germline CDR1 reads PRHDT; CDR2 reads FYEKMQ (reference sequence). This CDR3 has 14 residues. J was trimmed by 5 bases and V by 2 bases; bases with no gene match: 5.

This clone came up a few times. V gene TRBV2 combines with J gene TRBJ1-2; the D gene is possibly TRBD1 (5 bases). From germline, CDR1 is SNHLY and CDR2 FYNNEI. The CDR3 runs 15 residues. The V end lost 4 bases, the J end lost 10 bases, and 22 bases lay between the germline ends. The CDR3 nucleotides are TGTGCCAGCAGTGTCTCGTGGAAGGCGGGACGCGACTACACCTTC. Protein: CASSVSWKAGRDYTF.

The chain joins TRBV5-1 to TRBJ2-1; D remains ambiguous. Trimming took 4 bases from V and 8 from J, leaving 7 bases between them. Germline V lookup: CDR1 SGHRS, CDR2 YFSETQ. The CDR3 runs 11 residues. CDR3 bases: TGCGCCAGCAGCGGGTGGGATGAGCAGTTCTTC. Protein sequence: CASSGWDEQFF. The full variable domain, with the rest looked up from reference TRBV5-1 and TRBJ2-1, is KAGVTQTPRYLIKTRGQQVTLSCSPISGHRSVSWYQQTPGQGLQFLFEYFSETQRNKGNFPGRFSGRQFSNSRSEMNVSTLELGDSALYLCASSGWDEQFFGPGTRLTVL.

This clone was seen a few times. The rearrangement joins TRBV5-1 to TRBJ1-1; D might be TRBD1 (6 bases). Germline V gene lookup returns CDR1 SGHRS and CDR2 YFSETQ. The V end lost 0 bases, the J end lost 4 bases, and 13 bases lay between the germline ends. This CDR3 has 15 amino acids. CDR3 sequence (DNA): TGCGCCAGCAGCTTGGCTTCGGGGGCGGGCACTGAAGCTTTCTTT. This gives the protein CASSLASGAGTEAFF.

This clone was detected only once. The chain recombines TRBV14 with TRBJ1-2; no reliable D call. CDR1 is SGHDN and CDR2 is FVKESK in the germline V gene. Trimming pared 1 base from V and 3 bases from J, leaving 18 bases between. The CDR3 loop spans 17 amino acids. The CDR3 here is CASSQGGYGRPYYGYTF. DNA for the CDR3: TGTGCCAGCAGCCAAGGGGGATACGGGCGCCCCTACTATGGCTACACCTTC. The full variable domain, rest sourced from reference TRBV14 and TRBJ1-2, is EAGVTQFPSHSVIEKGQTVTLRCDPISGHDNLYWYRRVMGKEIKFLLHFVKESKQDESGMPNNRFLAERTGGTYSTLKVQPAELEDSGVYFCASSQGGYGRPYYGYTFGSGTRLTVV.

The rearrangement links TRBV27 to TRBJ2-3; D unresolved. Germline V CDR1 and CDR2: MNHEY, SMNVEV (reference sequence). The CDR3 length is 13 residues. Between the trimmed V and J ends, which lost 3 bases and 0 bases, there was a span of 4 bases. The CDR3 spells CASSFASTDTQYF. CDR3 bases: TGTGCCAGCAGTTTTGCTAGCACAGATACGCAGTATTTT.

This rearrangement joins TRBV2 to TRBJ1-1; D gene ambiguous. CDR1 is SNHLY, CDR2 FYNNEI, per germline. CDR3 length: 13 amino acids. The ends were cut back, 6 bases at V and 4 bases at J, with 12 bases in the middle. As DNA, the CDR3 is TGTGCCAGCAGCCCCACCGGAATCACTGAAGCTTTCTTT. It codes for CASSPTGITEAFF.

The V gene is TRBV5-1, the J gene TRBJ1-2; tentative D call: TRBD1 (6 bases). The CDR3 is 15 amino acids. Deletions cut 4 bases from V and 8 bases from J, with 21 bases between. Germline lookup yields CDR1 SGHRS and CDR2 YFSETQ. The CDR3 DNA sequence: TGCGCCAGCAGCCAAAACTCAGGGGCTTCTGAGGGCTACACCTTC. Translated: CASSQNSGASEGYTF.

The chain carries TRBV2 and TRBJ1-2, with a weak D call TRBD1 (5 bases). Trimming pared 6 bases from V and 5 bases from J, leaving 19 bases between. This CDR3 is 15 amino acids long. The germline V gene encodes CDR1 SNHLY and CDR2 FYNNEI. The CDR3 spells CASSQRWGAEYGYTF. In DNA, the CDR3 is TGTGCCAGCAGCCAAAGGTGGGGCGCAGAGTATGGCTACACCTTC.

The chain couples TRBV19 to TRBJ2-1, with D perhaps being TRBD1 or TRBD2 (6 bases each). Trimming pared 2 bases from V and 5 bases from J, leaving 13 bases between. Germline CDR1 and CDR2: LNHDA and SQIVND (reference sequence). CDR3 length: 15 residues. The DNA for the CDR3 is TGTGCCAGTAGTATAAACAGGGAGGTTAACAATGAGCAGTTCTTC. Residues: CASSINREVNNEQFF.

The chain joins TRBV6-1 to TRBJ2-7; D remains ambiguous. The CDR3 runs to 14 residues. The germline V and J ends were trimmed by 2 bases and 2 bases, with 10 bases remaining between them. Germline CDR1 is MNHNS and CDR2 is SASEGT. In DNA, the CDR3 is TGTGCCAGCAGTGAAATGGGCAGCACCTACGAGCAGTACTTC. Translation gives CASSEMGSTYEQYF.

J is TRBJ2-7 and V is TRBV5-6; 10 positions match TRBD1. The V gene's germline CDR1 is SGHDT and CDR2 YYEEEE. The ends lost 4 bases at V and 4 bases at J; junction bases unmatched: 8. This CDR3 is built from 15 residues. The CDR3 region has the DNA TGTGCCAGCAGCCAGACAGGGGGCATGAGATACGAGCAGTACTTC. It specifies CASSQTGGMRYEQYF.

This sequence joins TRBV5-1 and TRBJ2-3; TRBD2 matches 9 bases. The CDR3 is made up of 15 amino acids. V lost 0 bases, J lost 7 bases, and 6 bases stayed unmatched. Germline V CDR1 and CDR2: SGHRS, YFSETQ. The CDR3 region is CASSLEAGGINTQYF. The CDR3, as DNA: TGCGCCAGCAGCTTGGAAGCGGGGGGCATAAATACGCAGTATTTT.

The V call is TRBV14, the J call TRBJ1-2; D unresolved. Germline V gene sequence: CDR1 SGHDN, CDR2 FVKESK. This CDR3 comprises 15 residues. Trimming took off 3 bases at V and 0 bases at J, with 11 bases between the two ends. The CDR3 protein is CASSQLTASNYGYTF. The CDR3 DNA sequence: TGTGCCAGCAGCCAGCTAACAGCCTCTAACTATGGCTACACCTTC. Together with reference TRBV14 and TRBJ1-2, the CDR3 gives the full variable domain: EAGVTQFPSHSVIEKGQTVTLRCDPISGHDNLYWYRRVMGKEIKFLLHFVKESKQDESGMPNNRFLAERTGGTYSTLKVQPAELEDSGVYFCASSQLTASNYGYTFGSGTRLTVV.

CDR3 bases: TGTGCCAGCAATCGGGTTCCACTTACCTACGAGCAGTACTTC. It translates to CASNRVPLTYEQYF. J is TRBJ2-7 and V is TRBV2; no clear D gene. This CDR3 is 14 amino acids long. The germline CDR1 and CDR2 sequences are SNHLY and FYNNEI. Trimming pared 7 bases from V and 2 bases from J, leaving 15 bases between. The full variable domain, its missing parts supplied by reference TRBV2 and TRBJ2-7, is EPEVTQTPSHQVTQMGQEVILRCVPISNHLYFYWYRQILGQKVEFLVSFYNNEISEKSEIFDDQFSVERPDGSNFTLKIRSTKLEDSAMYFCASNRVPLTYEQYFGPGTRLTVT.

The chain has TRBV18 and TRBJ1-6; D gene unclear. Trimming pared 3 bases from V and 3 bases from J, leaving 9 bases between. This CDR3 is built from 15 residues. In germline, CDR1 is KGHSH, CDR2 LQKENI. CDR3 sequence reads: CASSPGIDYNSPLHF. For the CDR3, the DNA is TGTGCCAGCTCACCGGGGATAGACTATAATTCACCCCTCCACTTT.

This clone is judged medium-sized. V gene TRBV28 combines with J gene TRBJ1-2; D not resolved. CDR1 and CDR2 from the germline V gene are MDHEN and SYDVKM. Trimming left V 7 bases short and J 0 bases short, with 9 bases between. This CDR3 comprises 13 residues. Written as DNA, the CDR3 is TGTGCCAGCAACGGCCTTTCTAACTATGGCTACACCTTC. It yields the protein CASNGLSNYGYTF.

This clone showed up just a few times. The V and J genes are TRBV19 and TRBJ1-2; 9 bases agree with TRBD1. The CDR3 totals 14 residues. V lost 5 bases and J lost 4; bases outside the gene matches: 5. Germline values: CDR1 LNHDA, CDR2 SQIVND (reference sequence). CDR3 sequence (DNA): TGTGCCAGTAGTGCCGGGACAGGGTTCTATGGCTACACCTTC. This sequence encodes CASSAGTGFYGYTF.

This clone was observed a handful of times. V usage is TRBV11-3 and J usage is TRBJ2-7, with D possibly matching TRBD1 (5 bases). CDR1 and CDR2 from the germline V gene are SGHNT and YENEEA. V was pared by 3 bases and J by 0 bases, with 12 bases between. The CDR3 totals 15 residues. The CDR3 region has the DNA TGTGCCAGCAGCTTTGACAGCGTTGCCTCCTACGAGCAGTACTTC. Protein: CASSFDSVASYEQYF.

This clone was found once. The chain recombines TRBV13 with TRBJ1-4; 9 nucleotides line up with TRBD1. The trim removed 3 bases at V and 11 bases at J, leaving 10 bases unmatched. The CDR3 sequence is 15 residues long. CDR1 PRHDT and CDR2 FYEKMQ come from the germline V gene (reference sequence). The CDR3 bases are TGTGCCAGCAGCTTCCTGGGACAGGGTGAAAAGAAACTGTTTTTT. This codes for CASSFLGQGEKKLFF.

This clone has just a few counts. The rearrangement joins TRBV2 to TRBJ2-7, with 7 bases fitting TRBD1. V shed 8 bases, J shed 6 bases, and the junction held 13 bases outside the gene matches. Germline V gene sequence: CDR1 SNHLY, CDR2 FYNNEI. CDR3 size: 14 residues. Written as DNA, the CDR3 is TGTGCCAGCGGGGAGCAATTGACAGGGATCGAGCAGTACTTC. Protein: CASGEQLTGIEQYF.